The 27 T cell receptor beta chains given below trace back to one sample, sequenced in a study of blood T cell repertoires in COVID-19. Only in-frame clones appear in the TCRdb table, and some are missing; sequencing was by immunoSEQ multiplex PCR. Of under 130,000 clones listed, about 90% are singletons. The sequencing input was peripheral blood. The receptors derive from a human donor in a cohort sampled during active COVID-19.

V and J are TRBV9 and TRBJ1-3; D is uncertain. Between the trimmed V and J ends, which lost 3 bases and 0 bases, there was a span of 19 bases. The germline CDR1 and CDR2 sequences are SGDLS and YYNGEE. The CDR3 is 18 amino acids. CDR3 sequence: CASSGPPGEPSSGNTIYF. DNA of the CDR3: TGTGCCAGCAGCGGGCCCCCCGGGGAGCCCTCCTCTGGAAACACCATATATTTT.

The chain carries TRBV7-9 and TRBJ2-7; D is unclear. Germline V gene lookup returns CDR1 SEHNR and CDR2 FQNEAQ (reference sequence). V lost 5 bases and J lost 3, with 5 bases in between. This CDR3 spans 11 amino acids. The CDR3 here is CASSPLYEQYF. The CDR3 DNA is TGTGCCAGCAGCCCCCTCTACGAGCAGTACTTC.

J is TRBJ2-5 and V is TRBV24-1; perhaps TRBD2 as D (6 bases). CDR1 is KGHDR and CDR2 is SFDVKD in the germline V gene. This CDR3 spans 16 amino acids. The germline V and J ends were trimmed by 1 base and 3 bases, with 14 bases remaining between them. As DNA, the CDR3 is TGTGCCACCAGTGATTTTCACCGCGGGGCTAAAGAGACCCAGTACTTC. This sequence encodes CATSDFHRGAKETQYF.

The chain recombines TRBV7-8 with TRBJ2-7; the match to TRBD2 covers 15 bases. This CDR3 contains 17 residues. CDR1 is SGHVS and CDR2 is FQNEAQ in the germline V gene. V lost 5 bases and J lost 4; bases outside the gene matches: 9. This chain's CDR3 is CASSPWTSGGAGYEQYF. As DNA, the CDR3 is TGTGCCAGCAGCCCCTGGACTAGCGGGGGGGCCGGGTACGAGCAGTACTTC.

This rearrangement joins TRBV13 to TRBJ2-7, with TRBD2 matching over 8 bases. In germline, CDR1 is PRHDT, CDR2 FYEKMQ (reference sequence). This CDR3 is 15 amino acids long. Trimming removed 5 bases from V and 0 bases from J; junction bases left unmatched: 6. The CDR3 loop reads CASSPAGTSSYEQYF. Here the CDR3 DNA reads TGTGCCAGCAGCCCCGCCGGGACTAGCTCCTACGAGCAGTACTTC.

The chain is built from TRBV5-1 and TRBJ2-7, with TRBD1 matching over 8 bases. The CDR3 spans 16 residues. V shed 0 bases, J shed 2 bases, and the junction held 7 bases outside the gene matches. Looked up from germline, CDR1 is SGHRS and CDR2 is YFSETQ. As DNA, the CDR3 is TGCGCCAGCAGCTTGGGGTCGGTACAGGGGGCCTACGAGCAGTACTTC. This codes for CASSLGSVQGAYEQYF.

The chain uses TRBV5-1 and TRBJ1-2; 8 bases align to TRBD1. Trimming took 4 bases from V and 5 from J; bases not matched to a gene: 10. Looked up from germline, CDR1 is SGHRS and CDR2 is YFSETQ. CDR3 length equals 15 residues. The CDR3 protein is CASSKAGQDRYGYTF. In nucleotides, the CDR3 is TGCGCCAGCAGCAAGGCGGGACAGGACCGATATGGCTACACCTTC.

This clone was counted a few times. The V call is TRBV6-5, the J call TRBJ1-1; perhaps TRBD1 as D (6 bases). The germline V gene has CDR1 MNHEY and CDR2 SVGAGI. Trimming removed 6 bases at V and 8 bases at J, with 7 bases between. The CDR3 runs to 10 residues. The CDR3 loop is CASRDREAFF. CDR3 nucleotide sequence: TGTGCCAGCAGGGACAGAGAAGCTTTCTTT.

The chain is built from TRBV7-9 and TRBJ2-7; 7 bases align to TRBD2. V lost 2 bases to trimming and J lost 7 bases; unmatched junction nucleotides: 14. The germline V gene encodes CDR1 SEHNR and CDR2 FQNEAQ (reference sequence). CDR3 length equals 16 residues. The CDR3 coding sequence is TGTGCCAGCAGCTTAAACGGGAGGCTCACCCTAGGGGAGCAGTACTTC. It yields the protein CASSLNGRLTLGEQYF. The full variable domain, rest sourced from reference TRBV7-9 and TRBJ2-7, is DTGVSQNPRHKITKRGQNVTFRCDPISEHNRLYWYRQTLGQGPEFLTYFQNEAQLEKSRLLSDRFSAERPKGSFSTLEIQRTEQGDSAMYLCASSLNGRLTLGEQYFGPGTRLTVT.

V usage is TRBV9 and J usage is TRBJ2-3, with TRBD1 matching over 9 bases. The CDR3 length is 12 residues. Per germline, CDR1 SGDLS and CDR2 YYNGEE. Germline trimming cut 3 bases from V and 10 bases from J; bases unmatched to any gene: 3. In DNA form, the CDR3 reads TGTGCCAGCAGCGCAGGACAGGGGTCGCAGTATTTT. Residues: CASSAGQGSQYF.

The CDR3 DNA follows: TGCGCCAGCAGTTTGGACTACACAGATACGCAGTATTTT. Encoded protein: CASSLDYTDTQYF. The chain carries TRBV10-1 and TRBJ2-3; D might be TRBD2 (6 bases). Germline V gene lookup returns CDR1 WNHNN and CDR2 SYGVQD (reference sequence). V lost 5 bases to trimming and J lost 2 bases, with 8 bases between them. CDR3 size: 13 residues.

The chain recombines TRBV6-6 with TRBJ2-2, with 12 bases lining up with TRBD2. Trimming took 6 bases from V and 4 from J; bases not matched to a gene: 9. The CDR3 sequence is 17 residues long. Germline lookup yields CDR1 MNHNY and CDR2 SVGAGI (reference sequence). The CDR3 loop reads CASRRLAGEARTGELFF. Here the CDR3 DNA reads TGTGCCAGCAGGCGACTAGCGGGAGAGGCGCGCACCGGGGAGCTGTTTTTT.

This clone was observed a single time. V usage is TRBV7-2 and J usage is TRBJ1-2, with TRBD1 identical over 8 bases. Germline CDR1 reads SGHTA; CDR2 reads FQGNSA. Trimming removed 0 bases from V and 7 bases from J; junction bases left unmatched: 10. CDR3 length: 16 residues. The CDR3 reads CASSLATGDPPIGYTF. CDR3 in DNA: TGTGCCAGCAGCTTAGCGACAGGGGACCCGCCTATTGGCTACACCTTC.

V is TRBV5-1 and J is TRBJ1-1, with a tentative D call TRBD1 (6 bases). The CDR3 sequence is 15 residues long. The ends were cut back, 4 bases at V and 0 bases at J, with 13 bases in the middle. CDR1 is SGHRS, CDR2 YFSETQ, per germline. CDR3 in DNA: TGCGCCAGCAGCCCAGAGGACAGCCTGAACACTGAAGCTTTCTTT. It translates to CASSPEDSLNTEAFF.

V and J are TRBV12-3 or TRBV12-4 and TRBJ2-2, with D hard to call. V was shortened by 5 bases and J by 4 bases, with 5 bases between the two germline ends. The length of the CDR3 is 12 residues. The CDR3 DNA reads as TGTGCCAGCAGTCTTTTCACCGGGGAGCTGTTTTTT. It specifies CASSLFTGELFF.

The J gene is TRBJ2-5, the V gene TRBV6-1, with D perhaps matching TRBD2 (6 bases). V lost 2 bases to trimming and J lost 5 bases, with 12 bases between them. CDR1 is MNHNS, CDR2 SASEGT, per germline. The CDR3 length is 14 residues. The CDR3: CASSEIWGVETQYF. The CDR3 coding sequence is TGTGCCAGCAGTGAAATTTGGGGGGTTGAGACCCAGTACTTC.

The chain links TRBV28 to TRBJ2-7, with 9 bases lining up with TRBD1. From germline, CDR1 is MDHEN and CDR2 SYDVKM. V was pared by 8 bases and J by 3 bases, with 8 bases of the junction left unmatched. This CDR3 is built from 14 residues. This CDR3 reads CASRRPGQGYEQYF. The DNA for the CDR3 is TGTGCCAGCCGCCGCCCGGGACAGGGCTACGAGCAGTACTTC.

The V and J genes are TRBV5-1 and TRBJ1-1, with D tentatively TRBD1 (6 bases). V lost 4 bases and J lost 1, with 17 bases in between. The CDR3 sequence is 16 residues long. The V gene's germline CDR1 is SGHRS and CDR2 YFSETQ. The chain's CDR3 is CASSTAHRVENTEAFF. The CDR3 DNA reads as TGCGCCAGCAGCACCGCACACAGGGTAGAGAACACTGAAGCTTTCTTT.

The V call is TRBV5-6, the J call TRBJ1-3; D uncertain. The CDR3 is 16 amino acids. V lost 1 base and J lost 0, with 11 bases in between. CDR1 is SGHDT, CDR2 YYEEEE, per germline. CDR3 sequence (DNA): TGTGCCAGCAGCTTGTGGAGTGTAAACTCTGGAAACACCATATATTTT. This codes for CASSLWSVNSGNTIYF.

The chain combines TRBV30 with TRBJ2-5; the match to TRBD1 covers 9 bases. CDR1 and CDR2 from the germline V gene are GTSNPN and SVGIG (reference sequence). This CDR3 spans 14 amino acids. V gave up 3 bases and J gave up 5 bases; unmatched junction bases: 7. CDR3 coding DNA: TGTGCCTGGAGACTACAGGGGGCGGGTGAGACCCAGTACTTC. Its translation is CAWRLQGAGETQYF. Full variable domain (missing parts from reference TRBV30 and TRBJ2-5): SQTIHQWPATLVQPVGSPLSLECTVEGTSNPNLYWYRQAAGRGLQLLFYSVGIGQISSEVPQNLSASRPQDRQFILSSKKLLLSDSGFYLCAWRLQGAGETQYFGPGTRLLVL.

The chain combines TRBV27 with TRBJ2-1, with 9 bases matching TRBD2. Germline V gives CDR1 MNHEY, CDR2 SMNVEV (reference sequence). Trimming removed 7 bases from V and 4 bases from J; junction bases left unmatched: 17. CDR3 length: 18 residues. The CDR3 DNA sequence: TGTGCCAGCACCTTAAGAGCCGGGCGGGGGGGTATGTACAATGAGCAGTTCTTC. It is translated as CASTLRAGRGGMYNEQFF.

The J gene is TRBJ1-4, the V gene TRBV10-3; TRBD1 matches 10 bases. CDR3 length: 15 amino acids. The germline V gene has CDR1 ENHRY and CDR2 SYGVKD. V lost 5 bases and J lost 6; bases outside the gene matches: 6. The CDR3: CAISQTGGLDEKLFF. The CDR3 DNA reads TGTGCCATCAGTCAGACAGGGGGCCTGGATGAAAAACTGTTTTTT.

This chain connects TRBV10-3 to TRBJ2-7, with TRBD1 matching 11 bases. CDR3 length: 14 amino acids. CDR1 ENHRY and CDR2 SYGVKD come from the germline V gene. Trimming cost V 4 bases and J 3 bases; bases outside gene matches: 2. The CDR3 sequence is CAISAGTGGYEQYF. The CDR3, as DNA: TGTGCCATCAGTGCCGGGACAGGGGGCTACGAGCAGTACTTC.

The rearrangement uses TRBV6-1 and TRBJ1-1; no clear D. Germline V gene data show CDR1 as MNHNS and CDR2 as SASEGT. Trimming pared 0 bases from V and 8 bases from J, leaving 7 bases between. The CDR3 is 12 amino acids. CDR3 coding DNA: TGTGCCAGCAGTGAAGCGATAGAAGAAGCTTTCTTT. Translating gives CASSEAIEEAFF.

The chain couples TRBV11-2 to TRBJ2-1; 7 bases are a match to TRBD1. Germline trimming cut 0 bases from V and 9 bases from J; bases unmatched to any gene: 2. Germline-derived CDR1 and CDR2 are SGHAT and FQNNGV. The CDR3 has 13 amino acids. In DNA form, the CDR3 reads TGTGCCAGCAGCTTAGACAGGGGGAGTGAGCAGTTCTTC. Its translation is CASSLDRGSEQFF.

V usage is TRBV9 and J usage is TRBJ2-1; D is perhaps TRBD2 (6 bases). Trimming removed 5 bases from V and 4 bases from J, with 16 bases in between. The CDR3 is 15 amino acids. The V gene's germline CDR1 is SGDLS and CDR2 YYNGEE. The CDR3 protein is CASRGDGGEYNEQFF. The CDR3 coding sequence is TGTGCCAGCAGGGGGGACGGCGGGGAATACAATGAGCAGTTCTTC.

This clone appeared once. The genes are TRBV9 and TRBJ2-2, with D perhaps TRBD2 (5 bases). The V end was cut by 4 bases, the J end by 4 bases, with 17 bases between. Looked up from germline, CDR1 is SGDLS and CDR2 is YYNGEE. The CDR3 length is 16 residues. DNA for the CDR3: TGTGCCAGCAGCCCTAGCATCGGCATAGGCACCGGGGAGCTGTTTTTT. It yields the protein CASSPSIGIGTGELFF. The whole variable domain, filled in from reference TRBV9 and TRBJ2-2, reads DSGVTQTPKHLITATGQRVTLRCSPRSGDLSVYWYQQSLDQGLQFLIQYYNGEERAKGNILERFSAQQFPDLHSELNLSSLELGDSALYFCASSPSIGIGTGELFFGEGSRLTVL.